This entry lists 14 T cell receptor beta chains sequenced from one sample in a study of blood T cell repertoires in COVID-19. Assay used: immunoSEQ multiplex PCR; TCRdb lists only in-frame clones, some missing. The repertoire holds approximately 190,000 clones, with around 84% as singletons. The sequenced sample was peripheral blood. These receptors were taken from a man younger than 40 with active or convalescent COVID-19.

This sequence joins TRBV28 and TRBJ1-3, with TRBD1 matching 9 bases. Germline CDR1 and CDR2: MDHEN and SYDVKM. Losses at the gene ends were 7 bases for V and 7 bases for J; bases not matched to a gene: 11. The CDR3 consists of 15 residues. This CDR3 is CASNVPGQGANTIYF. The DNA for the CDR3 is TGTGCCAGCAATGTGCCGGGACAGGGCGCGAACACCATATATTTT.

This clone has only a few counts. V and J are TRBV18 and TRBJ1-5, with D possibly TRBD1 on 5 matching bases. V dropped 3 bases and J dropped 2 bases, with 17 bases sitting between them. Germline CDR1 KGHSH, CDR2 LQKENI. The CDR3 extends over 17 amino acids. CDR3 sequence (DNA): TGTGCCAGCTCACCCGACCCGGTAGGGGTGGGCAATCAGCCCCAGCATTTT. Translation gives CASSPDPVGVGNQPQHF.

The chain couples TRBV18 to TRBJ1-5; tentatively, D is TRBD1 (6 bases). The CDR3 is 14 amino acids. Deletions cut 5 bases from V and 3 bases from J, with 11 bases between. Germline CDR1 KGHSH, CDR2 LQKENI. CDR3 residues: CASSSDSDNQPQHF. As DNA, the CDR3 is TGTGCCAGCTCATCGGACAGCGACAATCAGCCCCAGCATTTT.

CDR3 residues: CASSQEEEQGNSPLHF. In DNA form, the CDR3 reads TGTGCCAGCAGCCAAGAAGAGGAACAGGGAAATTCACCCCTCCACTTT. The chain links TRBV3-1 (or the pseudogene TRBV3-2) to TRBJ1-6, with D perhaps TRBD1 (6 bases). CDR1 and CDR2 (germline): LGHDT, YNNKEL (reference sequence). The V end was cut by 0 bases, the J end by 7 bases, with 13 bases between. CDR3 size: 16 residues.

J is TRBJ2-5 and V is TRBV18; D call uncertain. This CDR3 spans 15 amino acids. Germline CDR1 and CDR2: KGHSH and LQKENI. V was cut by 6 bases and J by 0 bases, with 14 bases left in between. The CDR3 protein is CASSATHSYQETQYF. The CDR3 DNA sequence: TGTGCCAGCTCCGCAACCCACAGTTACCAAGAGACCCAGTACTTC.

This chain uses TRBV27 with TRBJ1-6; no definite D call. Germline V gene data show CDR1 as MNHEY and CDR2 as SMNVEV (reference sequence). This CDR3 contains 15 residues. V was cut by 0 bases and J by 5 bases, with 8 bases left in between. CDR3 nucleotide sequence: TGTGCCAGCAGTTTATCGTGGCAGAATAATTCACCCCTCCACTTT. Its translation: CASSLSWQNNSPLHF.

The J gene is TRBJ2-4, the V gene TRBV7-2; 9 bases line up with TRBD1. After removal of 5 bases from V and 0 bases from J, the junction contained 11 bases not matched to a gene. This CDR3 is 18 amino acids long. Germline V lookup: CDR1 SGHTA, CDR2 FQGNSA. CDR3: CASSPGTGIGRAKNIQYF. In nucleotides, the CDR3 is TGTGCCAGCAGCCCGGGGACAGGGATCGGGAGAGCCAAAAACATTCAGTACTTC.

This clone was picked up one time. This sequence joins TRBV3-1 (or the pseudogene TRBV3-2) and TRBJ1-5; D is ambiguous. CDR1 and CDR2 (germline): LGHDT, YNNKEL (reference sequence). V lost 0 bases to trimming and J lost 1 base, with 4 bases between them. The CDR3 runs 14 residues. CDR3 protein: CASSQDLSNQPQHF. The CDR3 region has the DNA TGTGCCAGCAGCCAAGATTTAAGCAATCAGCCCCAGCATTTT.

The chain is built from TRBV30 and TRBJ1-5; 9 bases match TRBD1. The CDR3 consists of 14 residues. The V and J ends lost 1 base and 7 bases, in that order; junction bases with no gene match: 5. Germline values: CDR1 GTSNPN, CDR2 SVGIG (reference sequence). The CDR3 nucleotides read TGTGCCTGGAGTGACAGGGGGCGGCGGCAGCCCCAGCATTTT. Its translation: CAWSDRGRRQPQHF.

The chain couples TRBV24-1 to TRBJ2-7, with D tentatively TRBD2 (5 bases). The V end was cut by 3 bases, the J end by 4 bases, with 15 bases between. Germline lookup yields CDR1 KGHDR and CDR2 SFDVKD. This CDR3 region has 15 residues. CDR3 sequence: CATSDPGGERYEQYF. In DNA, the CDR3 is TGTGCCACCAGTGATCCAGGAGGAGAGAGGTACGAGCAGTACTTC.

The V and J genes are TRBV5-4 and TRBJ2-3; the match to TRBD2 covers 14 bases. Losses at the gene ends were 7 bases for V and 2 bases for J; bases not matched to a gene: 12. The CDR3 totals 18 residues. The germline gives CDR1 SGHNT, CDR2 YYREEE (reference sequence). CDR3 nucleotides: TGTGCCAGCTCGGGACTAGCGGGGGCCATCCTCGTCACAGATACGCAGTATTTT. Amino acid sequence: CASSGLAGAILVTDTQYF.

The chain couples TRBV19 to TRBJ2-3; 13 bases agree with TRBD2. In germline, CDR1 is LNHDA, CDR2 SQIVND (reference sequence). The CDR3 length is 15 residues. Unmatched junction bases numbered 6, after V lost 9 bases and J lost 3 bases. The CDR3 nucleotides read TGTGCCAGCTCCCCGACTAGCGGGAGGACAGATACGCAGTATTTT. Protein: CASSPTSGRTDTQYF.

V and J are TRBV11-2 and TRBJ2-7; 7 bases are shared with TRBD1. V gave up 2 bases and J gave up 6 bases; unmatched junction bases: 13. The CDR3 runs to 16 residues. The germline CDR1 and CDR2 sequences are SGHAT and FQNNGV. CDR3 in amino acids: CASSLLTGHVPAEQYV. For the CDR3, the DNA is TGTGCCAGCAGCTTATTGACAGGGCACGTTCCGGCCGAGCAGTACGTC.

The J gene is TRBJ1-5, the V gene TRBV12-5; D unclear. V dropped 0 bases and J dropped 5 bases, with 20 bases sitting between them. This CDR3 spans 18 amino acids. Germline V CDR1 and CDR2: LGHNT, FRNRAP. CDR3 residues: CASGLVRGSGASDQPQHF. The CDR3 region has the DNA TGTGCTAGTGGTTTGGTACGGGGATCGGGAGCCTCCGATCAGCCCCAGCATTTT.